These 5 T cell receptor beta chains were all obtained from the same sample, sequenced in a study of tumor and adjacent non-tumor tissue in lung cancer. Three rounds of nested PCR, following a modified ARM-PCR protocol, produced the TCRbeta library. MiXCR, run by TCRdb on the multiplex PCR reads, gives a single entry per CDR3 protein. The sample yields 100,000 to 150,000 distinct CDR3 sequences, 60% to 70% seen once. No cell sorting was done before RNA was extracted from the tissue. The sample consisted of lung tumor tissue. The receptor source for this set is a man aged 25-40 years with non-small cell lung cancer.

Comment on this clonotype: One junction end does not reproduce the germline sequence, and a read error may be involved. V is TRBV11-3 and J is TRBJ1-3; D is ambiguous. This CDR3 spans 12 amino acids. From germline, CDR1 is SGHNT and CDR2 YENEEA. The CDR3, as DNA: TGTGCCAGCAACCGAGAGGGAAACACCTTATTTTTT. This sequence encodes CASNREGNTLFF.

Of note for this clonotype: A much larger clonotype is one base distant, so this may be a read error. The chain combines TRBV20-1 with TRBJ2-3; no firm D call. Per germline, CDR1 DFQATT and CDR2 SNEGSKA (reference sequence). CDR3 length: 13 amino acids. V lost 3 bases and J lost 2, with 9 bases in between. CDR3 nucleotide sequence: TGCAGTGCTAGTAACCCTGACACAGATACGCAGTATTTT. Its protein is CSASNPDTDTQYF.

The V gene is TRBV10-3, the J gene TRBJ1-1; the D is unclear. The CDR3 is 11 amino acids. The V end lost 2 bases, the J end lost 7 bases, and 5 bases lay between the germline ends. Germline CDR1 reads ENHRY; CDR2 reads SYGVKD. In nucleotides, the CDR3 is TGTGCCATCAGTGAGCGGGGTGAAGCTTTCTTT. It is translated as CAISERGEAFF.

The chain uses TRBV11-2 and TRBJ2-3; the match to TRBD2 covers 8 bases. The trim removed 4 bases at V and 2 bases at J, leaving 11 bases unmatched. Germline V gene sequence: CDR1 SGHAT, CDR2 FQNNGV. CDR3 length: 17 amino acids. The CDR3 here is CASSSLLGAGDTDTQYF. The DNA for the CDR3 is TGTGCCAGCAGCTCATTATTGGGAGCGGGGGACACAGATACGCAGTATTTT.

The chain uses TRBV29-1 and TRBJ2-5, with 12 bases matching TRBD2. The CDR3 spans 16 residues. Germline loops: CDR1 SQVTM, CDR2 ANQGSEA. The CDR3 here is CCTRGASGGAVETQYF. The CDR3 nucleotides read TGCTGCACCCGCGGGGCTAGCGGGGGGGCCGTAGAGACCCAGTACTTC.